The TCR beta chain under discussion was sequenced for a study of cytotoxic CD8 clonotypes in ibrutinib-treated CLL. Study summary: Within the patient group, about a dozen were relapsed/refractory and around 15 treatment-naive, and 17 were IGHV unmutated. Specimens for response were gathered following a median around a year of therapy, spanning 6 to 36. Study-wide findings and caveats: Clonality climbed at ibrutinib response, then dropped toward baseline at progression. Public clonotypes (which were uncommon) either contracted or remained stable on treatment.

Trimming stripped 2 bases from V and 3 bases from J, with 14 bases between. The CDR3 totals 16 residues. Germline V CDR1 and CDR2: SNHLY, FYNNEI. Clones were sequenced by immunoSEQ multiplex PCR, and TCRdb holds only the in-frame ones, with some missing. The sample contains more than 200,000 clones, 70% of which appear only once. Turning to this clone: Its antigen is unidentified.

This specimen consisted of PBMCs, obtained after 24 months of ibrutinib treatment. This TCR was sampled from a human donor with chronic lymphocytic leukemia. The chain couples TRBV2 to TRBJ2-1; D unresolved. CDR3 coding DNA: TGTGCCAGCAGTGAATCGGTCGGTCAACTCTACAATGAGCAGTTCTTC. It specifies CASSESVGQLYNEQFF.